This TCR beta chain was captured in a study of T cell responses to AZD1222 COVID-19 vaccine. TCRdb keeps only in-frame clones here, not all; method: immunoSEQ multiplex PCR. The table lists about 140,000 clones, roughly 90% of them singletons, with 1.5% to 2% in the top ten. The germline V and J ends were trimmed by 8 bases and 2 bases, with 10 bases remaining between them. This CDR3 is built from 13 residues. Germline V gene sequence: CDR1 MNHEY, CDR2 SVGAGI. The chain links TRBV6-5 to TRBJ1-3; D is uncertain. This receptor was identified in an adult who received the AZD1222 COVID-19 vaccine. The sequenced sample was peripheral blood, obtained 28 days after the second AZD1222 dose. Written as DNA, the CDR3 is TGTGCCAGCCAAGAAAGAGCTGGAAACACCATATATTTT. Its protein is CASQERAGNTIYF.